The 19 T cell receptor beta chains below were found in one sample sequenced in a study of T cell responses to AZD1222 COVID-19 vaccine. The data were produced by immunoSEQ multiplex PCR, yet TCRdb's version contains in-frame clones alone and is incomplete. The data contain 89,000 or so clones, about 90% of them singletons. The sequences come from peripheral blood, collected 28 days after the second AZD1222 dose. These receptors were obtained from an adult who received the AZD1222 COVID-19 vaccine.

The rearrangement links TRBV18 to TRBJ2-1, with 7 nucleotides matching TRBD1. The trim removed 6 bases at V and 4 bases at J, leaving 6 bases unmatched. CDR1 and CDR2 (germline): KGHSH, LQKENI. The CDR3 is made up of 14 amino acids. This CDR3 reads CASSRQGEYNEQFF. The DNA of the CDR3 is TGTGCCAGCTCCCGACAGGGAGAATACAATGAGCAGTTCTTC.

The V gene is TRBV5-5, the J gene TRBJ2-7; no firm D call. CDR3 length equals 14 residues. Germline V gene data show CDR1 as SGHKS and CDR2 as YYEKEE (reference sequence). Deletions cut 1 base from V and 4 bases from J, with 12 bases between. CDR3 loop: CASSLSHYRYEQYF. CDR3 in DNA: TGTGCCAGCAGCTTGTCTCATTACCGATACGAGCAGTACTTC.

V and J are TRBV2 and TRBJ2-7, with 10 bases matching TRBD2. V lost 4 bases and J lost 3; bases outside the gene matches: 9. The CDR3 length is 16 residues. Germline CDR1 is SNHLY and CDR2 is FYNNEI. The CDR3 nucleotides are TGTGCCAGCAGTGTTAGACTAGCGGGTCAAAGCTACGAGCAGTACTTC. Its protein product is CASSVRLAGQSYEQYF.

V gene TRBV2 combines with J gene TRBJ1-4, with 9 nucleotides matching TRBD1. V shed 4 bases, J shed 5 bases, and the junction held 2 bases outside the gene matches. From germline, CDR1 is SNHLY and CDR2 FYNNEI. This CDR3 spans 14 amino acids. As DNA, the CDR3 is TGTGCCAGCAGTGGAGGACAGGGGAATGAAAAACTGTTTTTT. It encodes CASSGGQGNEKLFF.

The rearrangement links TRBV24-1 to TRBJ2-1; 10 nucleotides agree with TRBD1. The V segment lost 3 bases and the J segment 7 bases; nucleotides outside the gene matches: 8. Per the germline V gene, CDR1 is KGHDR and CDR2 is SFDVKD. The CDR3 sequence is 16 residues long. CDR3 coding DNA: TGTGCCACCAGTGATAAGGGACAGGGGAAGCCAAATGAGCAGTTCTTC. Encoded protein: CATSDKGQGKPNEQFF.

The chain recombines TRBV5-6 with TRBJ2-1, with D possibly being TRBD1 or TRBD2 (5 bases each). The germline CDR1 and CDR2 sequences are SGHDT and YYEEEE. V was cut by 6 bases and J by 7 bases, with 20 bases left in between. The CDR3 is made up of 15 amino acids. The CDR3 reads CASTPWGRSANEQFF. The CDR3 DNA is TGTGCCAGCACCCCTTGGGGGAGAAGTGCGAATGAGCAGTTCTTC.

The chain employs TRBV28 and TRBJ2-1; D ambiguous. Per germline, CDR1 MDHEN and CDR2 SYDVKM. V gave up 6 bases and J gave up 5 bases, with 8 bases separating them. The CDR3 is 12 amino acids. The CDR3 region has the DNA TGTGCCAGCAGCCCCAGTAACAATGAGCAGTTCTTC. Residues: CASSPSNNEQFF.

The rearrangement joins TRBV25-1 to TRBJ1-4; 8 bases are shared with TRBD1. The ends lost 3 bases at V and 7 bases at J; junction bases unmatched: 4. Germline V gene lookup returns CDR1 MGHDK and CDR2 SYGVNS. This CDR3 has 14 residues. The CDR3 DNA is TGTGCCAGCAGTGACAGGGGGCTGGGTGAAAAACTGTTTTTT. Protein product: CASSDRGLGEKLFF.

The V call is TRBV12-3 or TRBV12-4, the J call TRBJ1-5; D unclear. CDR3 size: 13 residues. Trimming cost V 5 bases and J 4 bases, with 9 bases left between them. The CDR3 loop is CASSKGYNQPQHF. For the CDR3, the DNA is TGTGCCAGCAGTAAGGGTTATAATCAGCCCCAGCATTTT.

The gene calls are TRBV11-2 and TRBJ2-6; 8 bases match TRBD2. The length of the CDR3 is 15 residues. Looked up from germline, CDR1 is SGHAT and CDR2 is FQNNGV. Germline trimming cut 3 bases from V and 2 bases from J; bases unmatched to any gene: 0. This CDR3 is CASSFGGAGANVLTF. The CDR3 DNA reads TGTGCCAGCAGCTTCGGGGGGGCTGGGGCCAACGTCCTGACTTTC.

This sequence joins TRBV18 and TRBJ2-7; 12 bases align to TRBD2. The CDR3 totals 16 residues. The V and J ends lost 6 bases and 7 bases, in that order; junction bases with no gene match: 13. Germline lookup yields CDR1 KGHSH and CDR2 LQKENI. The DNA of the CDR3 is TGTGCCAGCTCTCCAACAGGACTAGCGGGGCCCGGGGAGCAGTACTTC. Its translation is CASSPTGLAGPGEQYF.

The gene calls are TRBV6-5 and TRBJ2-7, with a possible D match to TRBD2 (6 bases). Germline CDR1 and CDR2: MNHEY and SVGAGI. This CDR3 is 15 amino acids long. V lost 6 bases, J lost 3 bases, and 18 bases lay in between. The CDR3, as DNA: TGTGCCAGCAGCCGTTCGGGGGAGGCTTACTACGAGCAGTACTTC. Encoded protein: CASSRSGEAYYEQYF.

The chain couples TRBV5-6 to TRBJ2-7, with TRBD2 as a possible D gene (5 bases). The CDR3 runs 17 residues. Trimming cost V 0 bases and J 4 bases, with 20 bases left between them. Germline V gene lookup returns CDR1 SGHDT and CDR2 YYEEEE. CDR3 nucleotides: TGTGCCAGCAGCTTGGCGGGGAATACTCGAAGACTTTACGAGCAGTACTTC. This codes for CASSLAGNTRRLYEQYF.

The chain uses TRBV9 and TRBJ1-1, with D unresolved. This CDR3 has 14 residues. CDR1 is SGDLS, CDR2 YYNGEE, per germline. Trimming removed 0 bases at V and 1 base at J, with 7 bases between. CDR3 residues: CASSVGRGNTEAFF. CDR3 DNA: TGTGCCAGCAGCGTAGGGCGGGGGAACACTGAAGCTTTCTTT.

This clone was seen a handful of times. V and J are TRBV14 and TRBJ2-1; TRBD2 agrees at 10 bases. CDR3 size: 18 residues. With 1 base clipped from V and 8 bases from J, the junction kept 14 bases outside the gene matches. CDR1 SGHDN and CDR2 FVKESK come from the germline V gene. In DNA form, the CDR3 reads TGTGCCAGCAGCCAAGGGCTAGCGGGAGTCGCTCGGGAGGATGAGCAGTTCTTC. Its protein is CASSQGLAGVAREDEQFF.

V usage is TRBV5-1 and J usage is TRBJ2-1; D possibly matches TRBD1 or TRBD2 (5 bases each). The germline V gene has CDR1 SGHRS and CDR2 YFSETQ. The length of the CDR3 is 14 residues. V was trimmed by 4 bases and J by 2 bases, leaving 10 bases between them. DNA of the CDR3: TGCGCCAGCAGCGTGGGACGGGCCTACAATGAGCAGTTCTTC. The encoded protein is CASSVGRAYNEQFF.

The chain is built from TRBV7-9 and TRBJ2-7, with D unresolved. The CDR3 totals 12 residues. Trimming stripped 7 bases from V and 1 base from J, with 8 bases between. Germline V gene sequence: CDR1 SEHNR, CDR2 FQNEAQ (reference sequence). The CDR3 reads CASTPMSYEQYF. As DNA, the CDR3 is TGTGCCAGCACCCCGATGTCCTACGAGCAGTACTTC.

This chain connects TRBV3-1 (or the pseudogene TRBV3-2) to TRBJ2-1; 9 bases are a match to TRBD2. Losses at the gene ends were 4 bases for V and 7 bases for J; bases not matched to a gene: 8. The CDR3 is 15 amino acids. Germline CDR1 LGHDT, CDR2 YNNKEL (reference sequence). The CDR3 protein is CASSRMGGRGNEQFF. In DNA form, the CDR3 reads TGTGCCAGCAGCCGGATGGGCGGGAGGGGGAATGAGCAGTTCTTC.

V is TRBV11-3 and J is TRBJ2-1; 9 bases line up with TRBD1. This CDR3 is built from 16 residues. The V segment lost 3 bases and the J segment 4 bases; nucleotides outside the gene matches: 7. Germline CDR1 and CDR2: SGHNT and YENEEA. For the CDR3, the DNA is TGTGCCAGCAGCTTTCGTCCGGGACAGGGATACAATGAGCAGTTCTTC. This codes for CASSFRPGQGYNEQFF.